This is a list of T cell receptor beta chains from one sample in a study of shared clonotypes between healthy human individuals. TCRdb's copy holds only in-frame clones and misses some; the assay was immunoSEQ multiplex PCR. The sample lists some 2 million clones; 85% to 95% were seen once. The specimen was naive CD4+ T cells sorted from blood. The origin of the receptors is a man aged 18 to 35 in good health. CDR3s include the opening cysteine and the closing phenylalanine or tryptophan. Each record gives: V gene, clone size, J gene, D gene, CDR3 DNA, CDR3 protein. D genes are given only for firm matches. A clone size is listed for some rows: how often the clone was seen (once, few, many), or a class if it is expanded.

>TRBV30|NA|TRBJ1-4|NA
TGTGCCTGGAAAAGGGGCGGACAGATGAATGAAAAACTGTTTTTT
CAWKRGGQMNEKLFF
>TRBV6-6|NA|TRBJ2-7|NA
TGTGCCAGCAGCGCGGGACAATCCTACGAGCAGTACTTC
CASSAGQSYEQYF
>TRBV30|NA|TRBJ2-7|NA
TGTGCCTGGAGTGTAGGGGGAGACTCCTACGAGCAGTACTTC
CAWSVGGDSYEQYF
>TRBV6-1|NA|TRBJ1-1|NA
TGTGCCAGCAGTGGCAGAGGGGGAACGTTGAACACTGAAGCTTTCTTT
CASSGRGGTLNTEAFF
>TRBV7-2|NA|TRBJ2-3|TRBD2
TGTGCCAGCAGCTTAGTATTGGGCGGGGGGGCAACAGATACGCAGTATTTT
CASSLVLGGGATDTQYF
>TRBV4-1|NA|TRBJ2-7|TRBD2
TGCGCCAGCAGCCACGGGACTAGCGGGGGGCCGAGGGTGTACGAGCAGTACTTC
CASSHGTSGGPRVYEQYF
>TRBV5-1|NA|TRBJ1-6|NA
TGCGCCAGCAGCCTCGGGGCAGGGGATAATAATTCACCCCTCCACTTT
CASSLGAGDNNSPLHF
>TRBV30|NA|TRBJ2-7|NA
TGTGCCTGGAGTACCCAGGGGATTAAATACGAGCAGTACTTC
CAWSTQGIKYEQYF
>TRBV7-2|NA|TRBJ2-7|NA
TGTGCCAGCAGCTTAAGGGGAAATAAAGGAAACGAGCAGTACTTC
CASSLRGNKGNEQYF
>TRBV14|NA|TRBJ1-2|NA
TGTGCCAGCAGTCCTGTCTCCGGGCAGAACAGTGGCTACACCTTC
CASSPVSGQNSGYTF
>TRBV7-9|NA|TRBJ1-6|NA
TGTGCCAGCAGCTATGGGGCTTCACCCCTCCACTTT
CASSYGASPLHF
>TRBV14|NA|TRBJ2-5|NA
TGTGCCAGCAGCCAAGTTGGCGAGACCCAGTACTTC
CASSQVGETQYF
>TRBV4-1|NA|TRBJ2-2|TRBD2
TGCGCCAGCAGCCAAGTGGGACTAGCGGACTCGAACACCGGGGAGCTGTTTTTT
CASSQVGLADSNTGELFF
>TRBV2|once|TRBJ2-7|TRBD2
TGTGCCAGCAGCGGGACTAGCGGGGAGGGGTTC
CASSGTSGEGF
>TRBV30|NA|TRBJ1-5|TRBD1
TGTGCCTGGAGTTCCGGGACAGGGGGAAATCAGCCCCAGCATTTT
CAWSSGTGGNQPQHF
>TRBV29-1|once|TRBJ2-1|TRBD2
TGCAGCGTCAGGACTAGCGGGGGTTATGAGCAGTTCTTC
CSVRTSGGYEQFF
>TRBV5-4|NA|TRBJ1-2|NA
TGTGCCAGCACCCGAGTAGGGGCGAGTTTTAACTATGGCTACACCTTC
CASTRVGASFNYGYTF
>TRBV7-3|NA|TRBJ2-5|TRBD1
TGTGCCAGCAGCTTGCTAGGGACAGGGGCCACCCAGTACTTC
CASSLLGTGATQYF
>TRBV2|NA|TRBJ2-1|NA
TGTGCCACCCAGCCAGTCTCCCGAGGGGGGAATGAGCAGTTCTTC
CATQPVSRGGNEQFF
>TRBV15|NA|TRBJ2-7|NA
TGTGCCACCAGCAGAGATCCCGGGGGCCTTTACGAGCAGTACTTC
CATSRDPGGLYEQYF
>TRBV30|once|TRBJ1-6|TRBD1
TGTGCCTGGAGTCTACAGGGGCCTGATAATTCACCCCTCCACTTT
CAWSLQGPDNSPLHF
>TRBV6-5|NA|TRBJ2-7|NA
TGTGCCAGCAGCGGGACCGCATTCACAGGAGCCGAGCAGTACTTC
CASSGTAFTGAEQYF
>TRBV28|NA|TRBJ2-3|NA
TGTGCCAGCCTTACGCAAGCATTAAAACCCACAGATACGCAGTATTTT
CASLTQALKPTDTQYF
>TRBV6-5|NA|TRBJ1-1|NA
TGTGCCAGCAGTTACGACAGGACACCCTCCACTGAAGCTTTCTTT
CASSYDRTPSTEAFF
>TRBV7-2|NA|TRBJ1-3|NA
TGTGCCAGCAGGGAGGGTGGAAACACCATATATTTT
CASREGGNTIYF
>TRBV6-5|once|TRBJ1-2|TRBD1
TGTGCCAGCAGGAGACCAGGGGGCTATGGCTACACCTTC
CASRRPGGYGYTF
>TRBV18|NA|TRBJ2-1|NA
TGTGCCAGCTCACCACCAACTAGCTGGTATGAGCAGTTCTTC
CASSPPTSWYEQFF
>TRBV10-3|NA|TRBJ1-6|NA
TGTGCCATCGGGGACCTCACCTATAATTCACCCCTCCACTTT
CAIGDLTYNSPLHF
>TRBV6-1|NA|TRBJ2-1|NA
TGTGCCAGCAGTGCCCTAGCGCCTCATCACAATGAGCAGTTCTTC
CASSALAPHHNEQFF
>TRBV14|NA|TRBJ2-1|NA
TGTGCCAGCAGCTCACAAGGTAGCAGCAATGAGCAGTTCTTC
CASSSQGSSNEQFF
>TRBV5-6|NA|TRBJ1-1|TRBD1
TGTGCCAGCAGCTTGGTTCCAGGGGGTCGAGAAGCTTTCTTT
CASSLVPGGREAFF
>TRBV19|NA|TRBJ2-7|TRBD2
TGTGCCAGTAGTATTGCGGGGGGTACCTACGAGCAGTACTTC
CASSIAGGTYEQYF
>TRBV7-3|once|TRBJ1-2|NA
TGTGCCAGCAGCTTCGGGGCCCCTAATTATGGCTACACCTTC
CASSFGAPNYGYTF